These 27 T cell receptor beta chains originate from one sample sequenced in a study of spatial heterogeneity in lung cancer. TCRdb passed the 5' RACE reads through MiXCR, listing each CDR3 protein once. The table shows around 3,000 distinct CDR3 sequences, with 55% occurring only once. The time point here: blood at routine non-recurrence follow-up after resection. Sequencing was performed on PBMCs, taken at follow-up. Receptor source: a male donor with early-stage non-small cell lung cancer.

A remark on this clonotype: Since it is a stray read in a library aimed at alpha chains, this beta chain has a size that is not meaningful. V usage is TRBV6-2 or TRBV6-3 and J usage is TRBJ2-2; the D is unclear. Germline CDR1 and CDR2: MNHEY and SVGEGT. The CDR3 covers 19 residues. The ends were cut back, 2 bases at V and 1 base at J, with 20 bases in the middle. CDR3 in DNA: TGTGCCAGCAGTTACCGTCAGGAGCCCGAAAGGGAGAACACCGGGGAGCTGTTTTTT. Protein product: CASSYRQEPERENTGELFF.

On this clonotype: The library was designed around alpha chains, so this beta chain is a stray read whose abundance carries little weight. CDR3 sequence: CSAKLAGPNYEQYF. The CDR3 DNA is TGCAGTGCTAAACTAGCGGGACCCAACTACGAGCAGTACTTC. The chain links TRBV20-1 to TRBJ2-7; 10 nucleotides match TRBD2. Germline CDR1 and CDR2: DFQATT and SNEGSKA (reference sequence). The CDR3 is made up of 14 amino acids. Losses at the gene ends were 4 bases for V and 3 bases for J; bases not matched to a gene: 6.

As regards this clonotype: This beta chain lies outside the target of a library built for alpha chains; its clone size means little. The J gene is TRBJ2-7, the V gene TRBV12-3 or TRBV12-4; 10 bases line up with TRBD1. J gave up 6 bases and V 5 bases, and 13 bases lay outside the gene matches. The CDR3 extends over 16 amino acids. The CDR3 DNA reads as TGTGCCAGCAGTCCTCTCCCGGGACAGGGGACGGGCGAGCAGTACTTC. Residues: CASSPLPGQGTGEQYF.

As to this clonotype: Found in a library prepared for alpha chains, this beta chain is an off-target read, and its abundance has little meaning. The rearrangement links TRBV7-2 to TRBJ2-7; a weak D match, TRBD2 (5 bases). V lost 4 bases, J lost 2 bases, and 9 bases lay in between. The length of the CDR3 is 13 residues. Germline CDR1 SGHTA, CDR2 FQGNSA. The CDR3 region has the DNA TGTGCCAGCAGCTCCCCGAGGGCCTACGAGCAGTACTTC. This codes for CASSSPRAYEQYF.

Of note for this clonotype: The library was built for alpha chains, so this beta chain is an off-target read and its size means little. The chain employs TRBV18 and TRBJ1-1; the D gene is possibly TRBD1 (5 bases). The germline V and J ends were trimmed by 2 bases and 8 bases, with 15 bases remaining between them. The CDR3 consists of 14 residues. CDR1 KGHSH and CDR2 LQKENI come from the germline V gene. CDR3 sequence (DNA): TGTGCCAGCTCACCAGGGGCAGAGAACGGGGAAGCTTTCTTT. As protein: CASSPGAENGEAFF.

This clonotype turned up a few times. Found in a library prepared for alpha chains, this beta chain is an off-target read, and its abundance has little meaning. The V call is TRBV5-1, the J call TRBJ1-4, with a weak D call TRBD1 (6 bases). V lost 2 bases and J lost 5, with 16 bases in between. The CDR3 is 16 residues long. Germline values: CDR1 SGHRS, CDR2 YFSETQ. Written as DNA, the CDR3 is TGCGCCAGCAGCTTACTTGGGGGGGCGCGGAATGAAAAACTGTTTTTT. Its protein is CASSLLGGARNEKLFF.

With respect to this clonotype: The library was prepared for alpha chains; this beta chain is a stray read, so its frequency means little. The CDR3 nucleotides read TGTGCCAGCAGTTACGCTGGCGGAAACTATGGCTACACCTTC. Its translation is CASSYAGGNYGYTF. This chain connects TRBV6-2 or TRBV6-3 to TRBJ1-2; D gene unclear. Germline lookup yields CDR1 MNHEY and CDR2 SVGEGT. The length of the CDR3 is 14 residues. The germline V and J ends were trimmed by 2 bases and 2 bases, with 9 bases remaining between them.

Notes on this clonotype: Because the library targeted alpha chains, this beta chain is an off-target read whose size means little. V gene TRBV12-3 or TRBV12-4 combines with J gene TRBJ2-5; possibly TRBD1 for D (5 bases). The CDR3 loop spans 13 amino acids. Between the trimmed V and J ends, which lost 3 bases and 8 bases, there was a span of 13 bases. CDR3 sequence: CASSFGAQATQYF. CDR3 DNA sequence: TGTGCCAGCAGTTTTGGGGCCCAAGCCACCCAGTACTTC.

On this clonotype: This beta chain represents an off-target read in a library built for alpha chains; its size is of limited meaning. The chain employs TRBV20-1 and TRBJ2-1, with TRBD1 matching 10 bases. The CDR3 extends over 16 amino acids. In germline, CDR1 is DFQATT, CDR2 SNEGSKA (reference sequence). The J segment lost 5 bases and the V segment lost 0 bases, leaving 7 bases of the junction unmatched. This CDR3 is CSARDFLTGGNNEQFF. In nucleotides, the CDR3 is TGCAGTGCTAGAGATTTTCTGACAGGGGGCAACAATGAGCAGTTCTTC.

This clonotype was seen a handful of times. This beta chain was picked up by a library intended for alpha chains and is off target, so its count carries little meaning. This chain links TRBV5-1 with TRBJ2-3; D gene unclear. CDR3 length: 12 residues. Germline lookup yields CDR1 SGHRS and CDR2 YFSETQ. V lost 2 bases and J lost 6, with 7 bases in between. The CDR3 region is CASSFSADTQYF. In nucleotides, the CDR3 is TGCGCCAGCAGCTTCTCCGCGGATACGCAGTATTTT.

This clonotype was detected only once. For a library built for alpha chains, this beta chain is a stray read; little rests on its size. This chain's CDR3 is CASSRVSYEQYF. The CDR3 DNA reads as TGTGCCAGCAGTAGGGTCTCCTACGAGCAGTACTTC. The chain joins TRBV6-2 or TRBV6-3 to TRBJ2-7; D is unresolved. V lost 5 bases to trimming and J lost 0 bases, with 5 bases between them. CDR1 and CDR2 (germline): MNHEY, SVGEGT. The CDR3 consists of 12 residues.

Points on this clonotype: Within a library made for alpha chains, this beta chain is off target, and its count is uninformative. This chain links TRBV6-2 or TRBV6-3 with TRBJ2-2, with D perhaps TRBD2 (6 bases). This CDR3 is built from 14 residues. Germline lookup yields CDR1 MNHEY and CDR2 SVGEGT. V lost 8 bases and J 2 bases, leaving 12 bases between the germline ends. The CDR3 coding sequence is TGTGCCAGCTCCCAGACTAGAAACACCGGGGAGCTGTTTTTT. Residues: CASSQTRNTGELFF.

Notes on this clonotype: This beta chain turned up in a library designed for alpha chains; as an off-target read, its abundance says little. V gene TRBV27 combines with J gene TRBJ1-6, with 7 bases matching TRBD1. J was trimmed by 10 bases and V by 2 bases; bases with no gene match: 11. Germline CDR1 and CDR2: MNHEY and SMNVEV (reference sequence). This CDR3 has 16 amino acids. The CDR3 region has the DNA TGTGCCAGCAGTTTAATCTGGGCAGGGGGTGGGTCACCCCTCCACTTT. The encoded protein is CASSLIWAGGGSPLHF.

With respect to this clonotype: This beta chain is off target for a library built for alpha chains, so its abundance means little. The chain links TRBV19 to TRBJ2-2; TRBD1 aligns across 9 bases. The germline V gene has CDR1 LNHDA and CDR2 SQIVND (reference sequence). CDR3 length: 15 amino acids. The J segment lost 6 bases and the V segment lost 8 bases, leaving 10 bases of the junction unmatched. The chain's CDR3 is CASLTGTGIPGELFF. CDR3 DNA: TGTGCCAGTCTAACCGGGACAGGGATCCCCGGGGAGCTGTTTTTT.

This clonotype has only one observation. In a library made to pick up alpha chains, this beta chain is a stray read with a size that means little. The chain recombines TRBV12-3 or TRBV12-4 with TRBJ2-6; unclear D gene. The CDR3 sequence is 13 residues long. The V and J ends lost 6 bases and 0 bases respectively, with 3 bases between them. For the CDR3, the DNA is TGTGCCAGCAGCCCCTCTGGGGCCAACGTCCTGACTTTC. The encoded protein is CASSPSGANVLTF.

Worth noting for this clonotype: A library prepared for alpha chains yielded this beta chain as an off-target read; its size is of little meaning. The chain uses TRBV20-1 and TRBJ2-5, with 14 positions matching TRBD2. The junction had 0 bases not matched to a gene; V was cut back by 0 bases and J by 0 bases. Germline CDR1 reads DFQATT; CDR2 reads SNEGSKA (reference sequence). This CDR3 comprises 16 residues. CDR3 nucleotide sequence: TGCAGTGCTAGAGAGGGACTAGCGGGGGACCAAGAGACCCAGTACTTC. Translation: CSAREGLAGDQETQYF.

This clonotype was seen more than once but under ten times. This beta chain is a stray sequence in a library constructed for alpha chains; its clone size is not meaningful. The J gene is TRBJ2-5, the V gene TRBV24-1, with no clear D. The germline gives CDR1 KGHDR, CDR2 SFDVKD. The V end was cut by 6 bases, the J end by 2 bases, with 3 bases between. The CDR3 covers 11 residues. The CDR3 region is CATSIQETQYF. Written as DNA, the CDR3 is TGTGCCACCAGTATACAAGAGACCCAGTACTTC.

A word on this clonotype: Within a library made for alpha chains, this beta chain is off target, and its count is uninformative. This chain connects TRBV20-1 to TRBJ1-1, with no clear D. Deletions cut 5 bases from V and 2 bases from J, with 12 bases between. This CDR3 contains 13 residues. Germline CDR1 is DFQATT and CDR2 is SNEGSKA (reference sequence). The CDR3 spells CSAPPRGNTEAFF. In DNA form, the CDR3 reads TGCAGTGCTCCCCCCCGGGGAAACACTGAAGCTTTCTTT.

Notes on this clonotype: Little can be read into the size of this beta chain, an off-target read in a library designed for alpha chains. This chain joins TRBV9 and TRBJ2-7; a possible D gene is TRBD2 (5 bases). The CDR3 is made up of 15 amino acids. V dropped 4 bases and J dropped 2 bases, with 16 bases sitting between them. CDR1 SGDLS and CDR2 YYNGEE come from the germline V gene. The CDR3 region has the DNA TGTGCCAGCAGCCCCTTGGACTCCTCCCCCTACGAGCAGTACTTC. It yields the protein CASSPLDSSPYEQYF.

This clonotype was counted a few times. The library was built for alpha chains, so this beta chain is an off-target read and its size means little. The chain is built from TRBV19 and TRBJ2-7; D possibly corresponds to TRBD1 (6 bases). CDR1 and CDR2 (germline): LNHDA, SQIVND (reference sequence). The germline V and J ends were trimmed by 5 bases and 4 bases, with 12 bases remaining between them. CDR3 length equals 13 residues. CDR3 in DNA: TGTGCCAGTAGTCCGACAGGATCATACGAGCAGTACTTC. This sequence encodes CASSPTGSYEQYF.

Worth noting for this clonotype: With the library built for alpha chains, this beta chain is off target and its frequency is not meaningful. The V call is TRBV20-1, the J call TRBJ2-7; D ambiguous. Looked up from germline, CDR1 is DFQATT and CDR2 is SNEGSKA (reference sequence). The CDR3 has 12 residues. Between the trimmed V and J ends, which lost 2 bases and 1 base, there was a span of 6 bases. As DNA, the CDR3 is TGCAGTGCTAGAATGCAGTCCTACGAGCAGTACTTC. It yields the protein CSARMQSYEQYF.

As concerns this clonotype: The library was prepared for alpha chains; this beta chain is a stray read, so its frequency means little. The DNA for the CDR3 is TGTGCTAGTGCCTCCAACCCGGGACAGGGGGCATCCGAGCAGTACTTC. Translation: CASASNPGQGASEQYF. The chain joins TRBV12-5 to TRBJ2-7, with TRBD1 matching 12 bases. The CDR3 spans 16 residues. Trimming cost V 7 bases and J 6 bases; bases outside gene matches: 13. From germline, CDR1 is LGHNT and CDR2 FRNRAP.

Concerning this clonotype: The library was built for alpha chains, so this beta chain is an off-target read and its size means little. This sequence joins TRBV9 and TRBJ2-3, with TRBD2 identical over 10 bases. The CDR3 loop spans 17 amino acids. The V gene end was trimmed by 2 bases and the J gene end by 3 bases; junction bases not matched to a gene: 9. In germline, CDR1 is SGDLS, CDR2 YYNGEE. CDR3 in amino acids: CASSVTLAGGGTDTQYF. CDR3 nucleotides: TGTGCCAGCAGCGTTACATTAGCGGGGGGAGGAACAGATACGCAGTATTTT.

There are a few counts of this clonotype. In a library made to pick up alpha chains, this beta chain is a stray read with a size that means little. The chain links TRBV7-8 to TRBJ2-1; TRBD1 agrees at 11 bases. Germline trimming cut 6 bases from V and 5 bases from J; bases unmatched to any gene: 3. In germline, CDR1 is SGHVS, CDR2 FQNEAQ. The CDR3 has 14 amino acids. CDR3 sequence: CASRLGQGDNEQFF. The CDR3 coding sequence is TGTGCCAGCAGATTGGGACAGGGGGACAATGAGCAGTTCTTC.

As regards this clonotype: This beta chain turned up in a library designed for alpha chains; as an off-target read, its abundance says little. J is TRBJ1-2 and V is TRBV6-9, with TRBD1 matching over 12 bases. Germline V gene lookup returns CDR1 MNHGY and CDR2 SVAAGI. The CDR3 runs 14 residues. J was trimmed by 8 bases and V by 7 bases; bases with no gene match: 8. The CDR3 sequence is CASTRDRGRRGYTF. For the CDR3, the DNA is TGTGCCAGCACCAGGGACAGGGGGCGACGAGGCTACACCTTC.

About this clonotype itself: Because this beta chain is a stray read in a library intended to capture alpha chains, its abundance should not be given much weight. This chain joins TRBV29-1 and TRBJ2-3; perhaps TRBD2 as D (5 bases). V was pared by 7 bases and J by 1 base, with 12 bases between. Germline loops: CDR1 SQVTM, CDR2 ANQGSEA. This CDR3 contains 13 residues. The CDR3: CSGSGVGTDTQYF. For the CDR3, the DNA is TGCAGCGGATCCGGGGTGGGCACAGATACGCAGTATTTT.

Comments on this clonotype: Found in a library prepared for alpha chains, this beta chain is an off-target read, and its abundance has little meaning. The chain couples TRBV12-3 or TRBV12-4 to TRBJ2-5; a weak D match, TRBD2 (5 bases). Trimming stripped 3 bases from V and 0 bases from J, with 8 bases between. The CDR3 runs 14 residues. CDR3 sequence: CASSLRANQETQYF. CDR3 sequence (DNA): TGTGCCAGCAGTTTGAGGGCCAACCAAGAGACCCAGTACTTC.